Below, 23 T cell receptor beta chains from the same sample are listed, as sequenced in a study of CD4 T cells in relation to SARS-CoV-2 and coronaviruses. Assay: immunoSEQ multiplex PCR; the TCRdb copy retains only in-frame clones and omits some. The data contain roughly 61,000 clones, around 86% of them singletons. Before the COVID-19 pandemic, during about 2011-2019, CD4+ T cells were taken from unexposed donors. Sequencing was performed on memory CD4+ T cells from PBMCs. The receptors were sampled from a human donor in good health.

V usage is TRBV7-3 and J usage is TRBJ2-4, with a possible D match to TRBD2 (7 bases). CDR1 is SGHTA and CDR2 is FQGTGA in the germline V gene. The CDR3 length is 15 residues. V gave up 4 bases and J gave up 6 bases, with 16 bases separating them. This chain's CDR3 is CASSSRGGAGNIQYF. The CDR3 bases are TGTGCCAGCAGCTCCCGAGGGGGGGCGGGAAACATTCAGTACTTC.

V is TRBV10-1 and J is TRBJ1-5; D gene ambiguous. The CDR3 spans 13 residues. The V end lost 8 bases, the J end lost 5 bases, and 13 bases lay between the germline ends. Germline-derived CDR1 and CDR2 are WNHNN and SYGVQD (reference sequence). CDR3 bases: TGCGCCAGCCAGTCGGCCCTCGATCAGCCCCAGCATTTT. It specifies CASQSALDQPQHF.

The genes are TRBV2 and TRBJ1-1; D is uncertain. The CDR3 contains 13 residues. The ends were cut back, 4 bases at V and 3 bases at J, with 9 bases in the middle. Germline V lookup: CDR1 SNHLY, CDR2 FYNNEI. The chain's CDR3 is CASSGGGYTEAFF. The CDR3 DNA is TGTGCCAGCAGTGGGGGAGGGTACACTGAAGCTTTCTTT.

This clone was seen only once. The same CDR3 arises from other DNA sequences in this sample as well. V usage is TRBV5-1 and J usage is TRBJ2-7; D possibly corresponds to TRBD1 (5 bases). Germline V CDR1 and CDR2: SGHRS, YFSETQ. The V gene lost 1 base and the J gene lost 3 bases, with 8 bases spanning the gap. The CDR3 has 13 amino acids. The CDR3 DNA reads TGCGCCAGCAGCTTGTCAGGGAACTACGAGCAGTACTTC. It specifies CASSLSGNYEQYF.

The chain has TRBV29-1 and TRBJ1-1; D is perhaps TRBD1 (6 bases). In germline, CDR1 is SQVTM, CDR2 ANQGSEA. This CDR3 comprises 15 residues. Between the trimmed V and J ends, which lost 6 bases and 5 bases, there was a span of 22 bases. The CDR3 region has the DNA TGCAGCGTGTTCGCCGGGACATCGGGTTCTACTGAAGCTTTCTTT. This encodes CSVFAGTSGSTEAFF.

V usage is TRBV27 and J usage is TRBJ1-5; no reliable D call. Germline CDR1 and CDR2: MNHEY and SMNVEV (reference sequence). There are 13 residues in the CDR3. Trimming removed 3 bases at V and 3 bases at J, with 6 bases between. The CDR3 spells CASSFAHNQPQHF. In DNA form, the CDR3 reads TGTGCCAGCAGTTTTGCCCACAATCAGCCCCAGCATTTT.

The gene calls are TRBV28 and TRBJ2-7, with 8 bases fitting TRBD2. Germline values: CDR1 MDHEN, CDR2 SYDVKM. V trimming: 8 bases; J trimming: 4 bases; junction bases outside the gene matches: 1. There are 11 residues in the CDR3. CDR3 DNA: TGTGCCAGCGGGACTAGATACGAGCAGTACTTC. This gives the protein CASGTRYEQYF. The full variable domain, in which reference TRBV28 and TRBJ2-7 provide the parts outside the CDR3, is DVKVTQSSRYLVKRTGEKVFLECVQDMDHENMFWYRQDPGLGLRLIYFSYDVKMKEKGDIPEGYSVSREKKERFSLILESASTNQTSMYLCASGTRYEQYFGPGTRLTVT.

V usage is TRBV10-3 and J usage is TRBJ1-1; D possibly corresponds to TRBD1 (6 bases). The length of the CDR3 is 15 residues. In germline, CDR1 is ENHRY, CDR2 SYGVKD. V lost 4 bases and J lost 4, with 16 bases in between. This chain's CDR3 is CAISAGSGAGTEAFF. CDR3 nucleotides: TGTGCCATCAGTGCCGGTTCGGGGGCGGGCACTGAAGCTTTCTTT.

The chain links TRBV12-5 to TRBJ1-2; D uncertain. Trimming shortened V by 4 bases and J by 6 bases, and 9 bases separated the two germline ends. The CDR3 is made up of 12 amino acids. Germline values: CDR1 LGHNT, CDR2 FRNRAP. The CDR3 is CASGSQVDGYTF. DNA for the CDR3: TGTGCTAGTGGTTCTCAAGTCGATGGCTACACCTTC.

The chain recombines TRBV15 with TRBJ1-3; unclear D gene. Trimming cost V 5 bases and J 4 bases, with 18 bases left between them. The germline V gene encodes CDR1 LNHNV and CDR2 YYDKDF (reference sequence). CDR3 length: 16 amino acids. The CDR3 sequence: CATSPHQSGSGNTIYF. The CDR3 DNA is TGTGCCACCAGCCCACATCAGTCGGGGTCAGGAAACACCATATATTTT.

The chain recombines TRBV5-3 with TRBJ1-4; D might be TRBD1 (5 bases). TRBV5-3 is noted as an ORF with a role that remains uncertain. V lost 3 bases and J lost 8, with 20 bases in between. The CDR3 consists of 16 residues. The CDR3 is CARSSPGGGYREKLFF. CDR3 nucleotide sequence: TGTGCCAGAAGCTCCCCGGGGGGAGGGTATAGGGAAAAACTGTTTTTT.

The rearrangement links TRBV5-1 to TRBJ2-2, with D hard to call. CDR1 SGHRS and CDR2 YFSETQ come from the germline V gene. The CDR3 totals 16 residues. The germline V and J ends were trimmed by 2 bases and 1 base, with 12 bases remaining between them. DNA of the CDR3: TGCGCCAGCAGCTTCTCCACAACGGGGAACACCGGGGAGCTGTTTTTT. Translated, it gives CASSFSTTGNTGELFF.

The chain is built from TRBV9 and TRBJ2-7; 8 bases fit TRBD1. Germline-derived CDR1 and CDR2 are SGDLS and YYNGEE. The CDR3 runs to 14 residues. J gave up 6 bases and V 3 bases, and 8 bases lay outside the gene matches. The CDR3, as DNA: TGTGCCAGCAGCGCCCGGGACAGGTGGGGCGAGCAGTACTTC. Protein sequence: CASSARDRWGEQYF.

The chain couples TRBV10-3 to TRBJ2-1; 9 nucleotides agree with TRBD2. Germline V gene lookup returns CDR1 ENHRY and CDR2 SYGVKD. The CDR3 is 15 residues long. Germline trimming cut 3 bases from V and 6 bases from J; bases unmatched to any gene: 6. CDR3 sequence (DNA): TGTGCCATCAGTGATTCGACTAGCGGTGCCAATGAGCAGTTCTTC. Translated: CAISDSTSGANEQFF.

This CDR3 is CASSRTGGHGYTF. CDR3 in DNA: TGTGCCAGCAGCCGGACAGGGGGCCATGGCTACACCTTC. The chain carries TRBV5-8 and TRBJ1-2; 11 positions match TRBD1. The CDR3 runs 13 residues. Per germline, CDR1 SGHTS and CDR2 YDEGEE. Trimming removed 4 bases from V and 6 bases from J; junction bases left unmatched: 2.

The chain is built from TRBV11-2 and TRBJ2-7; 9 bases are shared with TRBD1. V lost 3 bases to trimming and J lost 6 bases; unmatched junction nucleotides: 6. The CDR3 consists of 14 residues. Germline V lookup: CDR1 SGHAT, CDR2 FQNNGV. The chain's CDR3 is CASSFTGGRAEQYF. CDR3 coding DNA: TGTGCCAGCAGCTTCACAGGGGGCAGGGCCGAGCAGTACTTC.

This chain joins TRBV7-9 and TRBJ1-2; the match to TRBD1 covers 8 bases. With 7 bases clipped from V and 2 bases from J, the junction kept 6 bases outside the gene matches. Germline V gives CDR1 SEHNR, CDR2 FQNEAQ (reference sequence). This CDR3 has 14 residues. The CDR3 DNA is TGTGCCAGCATCGGACAGGGAGCAAACTATGGCTACACCTTC. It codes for CASIGQGANYGYTF.

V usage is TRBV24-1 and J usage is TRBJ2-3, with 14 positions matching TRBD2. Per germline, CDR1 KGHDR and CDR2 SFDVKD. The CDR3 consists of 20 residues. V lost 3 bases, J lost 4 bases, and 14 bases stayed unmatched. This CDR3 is CATSDPRLAGGPRNADTQYF. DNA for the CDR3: TGTGCCACCAGTGATCCCCGACTAGCGGGAGGGCCACGGAACGCAGATACGCAGTATTTT.

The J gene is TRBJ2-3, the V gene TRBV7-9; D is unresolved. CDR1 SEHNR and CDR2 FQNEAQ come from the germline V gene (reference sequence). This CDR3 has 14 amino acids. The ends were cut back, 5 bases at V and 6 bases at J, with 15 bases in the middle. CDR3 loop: CASSLRSGADTQYF. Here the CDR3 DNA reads TGTGCCAGCAGCCTACGATCGGGCGCCGATACGCAGTATTTT. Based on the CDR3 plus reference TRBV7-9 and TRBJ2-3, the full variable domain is DTGVSQNPRHKITKRGQNVTFRCDPISEHNRLYWYRQTLGQGPEFLTYFQNEAQLEKSRLLSDRFSAERPKGSFSTLEIQRTEQGDSAMYLCASSLRSGADTQYFGPGTRLTVL.

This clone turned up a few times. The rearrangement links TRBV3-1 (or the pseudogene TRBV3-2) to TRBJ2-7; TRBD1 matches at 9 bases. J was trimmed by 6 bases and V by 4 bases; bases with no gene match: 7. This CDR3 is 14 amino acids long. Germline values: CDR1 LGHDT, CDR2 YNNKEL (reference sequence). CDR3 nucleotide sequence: TGTGCCAGCAGCCGGACAGGGGTACAGTTCGAGCAGTACTTC. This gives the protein CASSRTGVQFEQYF.

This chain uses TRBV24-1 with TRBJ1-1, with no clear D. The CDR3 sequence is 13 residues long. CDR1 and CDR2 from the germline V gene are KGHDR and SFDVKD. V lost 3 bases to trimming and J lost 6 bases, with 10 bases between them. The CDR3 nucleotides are TGTGCCACCAGTGATGGGTTGAGGGCTGAAGCTTTCTTT. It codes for CATSDGLRAEAFF.

As DNA, the CDR3 is TGTGCCAGCTCACCGCTGAGTACCCCCACGCCAGATACGCAGTATTTT. It codes for CASSPLSTPTPDTQYF. The chain links TRBV18 to TRBJ2-3; the D is unclear. The CDR3 spans 16 residues. Germline CDR1 reads KGHSH; CDR2 reads LQKENI. V dropped 3 bases and J dropped 4 bases, with 17 bases sitting between them.

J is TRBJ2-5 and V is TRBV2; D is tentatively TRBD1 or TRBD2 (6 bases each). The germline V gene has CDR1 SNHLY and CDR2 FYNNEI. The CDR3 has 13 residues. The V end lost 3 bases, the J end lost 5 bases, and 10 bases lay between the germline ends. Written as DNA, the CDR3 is TGTGCCAGCAGTGATGGGGGGCGCGAGACCCAGTACTTC. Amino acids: CASSDGGRETQYF.